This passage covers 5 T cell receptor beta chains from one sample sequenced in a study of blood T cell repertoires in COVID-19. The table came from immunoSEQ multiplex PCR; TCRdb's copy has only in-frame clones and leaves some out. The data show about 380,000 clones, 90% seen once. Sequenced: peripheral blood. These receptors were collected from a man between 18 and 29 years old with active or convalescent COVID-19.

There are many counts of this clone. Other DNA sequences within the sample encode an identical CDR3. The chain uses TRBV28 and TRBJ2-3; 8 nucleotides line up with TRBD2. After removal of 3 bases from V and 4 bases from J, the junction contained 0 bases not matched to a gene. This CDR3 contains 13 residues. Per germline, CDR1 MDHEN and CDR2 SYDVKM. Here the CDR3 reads CASSLTSADTQYF. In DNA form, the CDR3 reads TGTGCCAGCAGTTTGACTAGCGCAGATACGCAGTATTTT. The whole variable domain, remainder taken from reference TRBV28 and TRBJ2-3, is DVKVTQSSRYLVKRTGEKVFLECVQDMDHENMFWYRQDPGLGLRLIYFSYDVKMKEKGDIPEGYSVSREKKERFSLILESASTNQTSMYLCASSLTSADTQYFGPGTRLTVL.

The CDR3 here is CASSLRGSSTDTQYF. The CDR3 DNA sequence: TGCGCCAGCAGCTTGCGCGGGAGTTCGACAGATACGCAGTATTTT. V and J are TRBV5-1 and TRBJ2-3, with 7 bases aligning to TRBD2. J gave up 3 bases and V 1 base, and 5 bases lay outside the gene matches. Germline-derived CDR1 and CDR2 are SGHRS and YFSETQ. The CDR3 runs to 15 residues.

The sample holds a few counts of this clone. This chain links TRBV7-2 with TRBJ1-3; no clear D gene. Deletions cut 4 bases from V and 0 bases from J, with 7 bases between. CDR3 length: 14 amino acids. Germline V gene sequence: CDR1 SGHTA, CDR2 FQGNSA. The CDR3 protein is CASSWAGSGNTIYF. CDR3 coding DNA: TGTGCCAGCAGCTGGGCGGGCTCTGGAAACACCATATATTTT.

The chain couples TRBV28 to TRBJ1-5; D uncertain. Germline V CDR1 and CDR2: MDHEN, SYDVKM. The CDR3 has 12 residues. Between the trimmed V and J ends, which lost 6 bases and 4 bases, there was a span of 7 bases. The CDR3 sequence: CASSLRNQPQHF. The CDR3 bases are TGTGCCAGCAGCCTCAGGAATCAGCCCCAGCATTTT.

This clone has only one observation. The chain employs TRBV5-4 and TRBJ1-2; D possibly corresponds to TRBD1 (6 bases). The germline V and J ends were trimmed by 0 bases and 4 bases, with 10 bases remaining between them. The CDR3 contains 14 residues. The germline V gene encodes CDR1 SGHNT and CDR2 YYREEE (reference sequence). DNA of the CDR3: TGTGCCAGCAGCTTGGACGGGGGGCTCTATGGCTACACCTTC. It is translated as CASSLDGGLYGYTF.